Shown below are 21 T cell receptor beta chains from a single sample sequenced in a study of CD8 T cells in ankylosing spondylitis. TCRdb reprocessed the 5' RACE reads with MiXCR, giving one entry per CDR3 protein. The sample shows a few hundred thousand distinct CDR3 sequences, over 15% of them seen only once. Specimen: blood, either unsorted or a sorted T cell fraction (not recorded which). All receptors derive from a male donor with ankylosing spondylitis or in good health (not recorded which).

This clonotype turned up a few times. This chain uses TRBV3-1 with TRBJ2-1, with 8 bases fitting TRBD2. Germline CDR1 is LGHDT and CDR2 is YNNKEL (reference sequence). The CDR3 has 16 residues. Germline trimming cut 5 bases from V and 1 base from J; bases unmatched to any gene: 7. CDR3 DNA sequence: TGTGCCAGCAGCTCAGTAGCGGGAAAGTCCTACAATGAGCAGTTCTTC. Protein sequence: CASSSVAGKSYNEQFF.

This clonotype was picked up a small number of times. The gene calls are TRBV10-3 and TRBJ2-3, with a possible D match to TRBD2 (7 bases). CDR1 is ENHRY, CDR2 SYGVKD, per germline. The CDR3 spans 14 residues. V shed 6 bases and J shed 2 bases, with 12 bases lying between them. The CDR3 here is CAISRGGDTDTQYF. The CDR3 region has the DNA TGTGCCATCAGCCGCGGGGGCGACACAGATACGCAGTATTTT.

There are a few counts of this clonotype. The chain uses TRBV12-3 or TRBV12-4 and TRBJ2-7, with TRBD1 matching over 8 bases. This CDR3 region has 14 residues. Unmatched junction bases numbered 8, after V lost 5 bases and J lost 5 bases. The CDR3 DNA reads as TGTGCCAGCAGTCAAGAGACAGGGGTACACGAGCAGTACTTC. Residues: CASSQETGVHEQYF.

This chain joins TRBV20-1 and TRBJ2-7; 10 bases line up with TRBD1. V trimming: 0 bases; J trimming: 0 bases; junction bases outside the gene matches: 2. The CDR3 contains 15 residues. CDR1 and CDR2 from the germline V gene are DFQATT and SNEGSKA (reference sequence). The CDR3 bases are TGCAGTGCTAGAGAGACAGGGGGCATCTCCTACGAGCAGTACTTC. This gives the protein CSARETGGISYEQYF.

The rearrangement uses TRBV12-3 or TRBV12-4 and TRBJ2-1, with D tentatively TRBD1 or TRBD2 (6 bases each). The CDR3 loop spans 13 amino acids. Between the trimmed V and J ends, which lost 1 base and 12 bases, there was a span of 13 bases. In DNA, the CDR3 is TGTGCCAGCAGTTTAGGGGGACTCAGGGGGCAGTTCTTC. The encoded protein is CASSLGGLRGQFF.

As to this clonotype: Compared with germline, one end of the junction differs, possibly owing to a read error. The chain employs TRBV4-1 and TRBJ2-1, with D perhaps TRBD1 (7 bases). Germline loops: CDR1 MGHRA, CDR2 YSYEKL. This CDR3 is 19 amino acids long. In DNA form, the CDR3 reads TGCGCCAGCAGCCCCGGCGGGACAGTTATTCGCCAATCTTACAATAAGCAGTTCTTC. This gives the protein CASSPGGTVIRQSYNKQFF.

This clonotype was seen a handful of times. The genes are TRBV7-9 and TRBJ2-1; TRBD2 matches 8 bases. V dropped 1 base and J dropped 9; count of bases not matched to a gene: 8. This CDR3 spans 15 amino acids. Germline V lookup: CDR1 SEHNR, CDR2 FQNEAQ (reference sequence). The CDR3 nucleotides are TGTGCCAGCAGCTTAGTTACAGCGGGAGCAGGTGAGCAGTTCTTC. Residues: CASSLVTAGAGEQFF.

The J gene is TRBJ2-1, the V gene TRBV29-1; tentative D call: TRBD1 (6 bases). Trimming removed 0 bases at V and 6 bases at J, with 21 bases between. Germline CDR1 and CDR2: SQVTM and ANQGSEA. The CDR3 runs to 17 residues. The CDR3 sequence is CSVEDLFPLQGVNEQFF. CDR3 nucleotides: TGCAGCGTTGAAGATTTATTCCCCCTACAGGGCGTCAATGAGCAGTTCTTC.

This clonotype has just a few counts. Here the CDR3 reads CSAIGTGGYTF. Here the CDR3 DNA reads TGCAGTGCTATTGGGACAGGTGGCTACACCTTC. The rearrangement links TRBV20-1 to TRBJ1-2; the match to TRBD1 covers 8 bases. The length of the CDR3 is 11 residues. V gave up 4 bases and J gave up 7 bases; unmatched junction bases: 2. CDR1 and CDR2 from the germline V gene are DFQATT and SNEGSKA (reference sequence).

This clonotype turned up a few times. This chain links TRBV12-3 or TRBV12-4 with TRBJ2-7; D not certain. This CDR3 has 11 residues. V gave up 11 bases and J gave up 4 bases, with 12 bases separating them. DNA for the CDR3: TGTGCCTGCATCTTGGGTTACGAGCAGTACTTC. Protein sequence: CACILGYEQYF.

The chain is built from TRBV7-6 and TRBJ2-7; 8 bases line up with TRBD1. The CDR3 loop spans 15 amino acids. Germline V gene sequence: CDR1 SGHVS, CDR2 FNYEAQ. After removal of 5 bases from V and 3 bases from J, the junction contained 9 bases not matched to a gene. CDR3 sequence reads: CASSGGQDRDYEQYF. Written as DNA, the CDR3 is TGTGCCAGCAGCGGGGGCCAGGACAGGGACTACGAGCAGTACTTC. The full variable domain, its missing parts supplied by reference TRBV7-6 and TRBJ2-7, is GAGVSQSPRYKVTKRGQDVALRCDPISGHVSLYWYRQALGQGPEFLTYFNYEAQQDKSGLPNDRFSAERPEGSISTLTIQRTEQRDSAMYRCASSGGQDRDYEQYFGPGTRLTVT.

This clonotype has only a few counts. The V call is TRBV28, the J call TRBJ1-2; the D is unclear. Between the trimmed V and J ends, which lost 3 bases and 3 bases, there was a span of 23 bases. Germline CDR1 MDHEN, CDR2 SYDVKM. The CDR3 covers 18 residues. CDR3 region: CASSFSLLRAPSYYGYTF. DNA for the CDR3: TGTGCCAGCAGTTTTTCCTTGTTAAGGGCCCCATCGTACTATGGCTACACCTTC.

The gene calls are TRBV12-3 or TRBV12-4 and TRBJ1-5; D gene ambiguous. The CDR3 totals 14 residues. The V and J ends lost 4 bases and 2 bases respectively, with 9 bases between them. CDR3 sequence: CASSSGLGNQPQHF. CDR3 DNA sequence: TGTGCCAGCAGTTCGGGGTTGGGCAATCAGCCCCAGCATTTT.

There are many counts of this clonotype. The V gene is TRBV21-1, the J gene TRBJ2-7; TRBD1, the table's D call, was not compared with the DNA. TRBV21-1 is a pseudogene. The CDR3 extends over 18 amino acids. CDR3 nucleotide sequence: TGTGCCAGCAGCAAAGCGCTTTTCCCGTCGAGCCCCTCCTACGAGCAGTACTTC. Its translation is CASSKALFPSSPSYEQYF.

This clonotype was counted a few times. This chain links TRBV6-6 with TRBJ2-7, with D perhaps matching TRBD2 (5 bases). Germline loops: CDR1 MNHNY, CDR2 SVGAGI (reference sequence). Trimming took 7 bases from V and 5 from J, leaving 9 bases between them. This CDR3 is built from 11 residues. CDR3 coding DNA: TGTGCCAGCACCAACGGGAACGAGCAGTACTTC. Amino acid sequence: CASTNGNEQYF.

This clonotype has only a few counts. The chain uses TRBV6-5 and TRBJ1-2, with D tentatively TRBD1 (5 bases). Germline-derived CDR1 and CDR2 are MNHEY and SVGAGI. The CDR3 runs to 15 residues. The V end lost 0 bases, the J end lost 0 bases, and 8 bases lay between the germline ends. CDR3 nucleotides: TGTGCCAGCAGTTACTCGGGGGGTACTAACTATGGCTACACCTTC. Translating gives CASSYSGGTNYGYTF.

CDR3 sequence: CASRHFGGAEQFF. CDR3 nucleotide sequence: TGCGCCAGCAGACATTTTGGGGGGGCTGAGCAGTTCTTC. The chain combines TRBV5-1 with TRBJ2-1; weak D call: TRBD2 (7 bases). The CDR3 runs to 13 residues. Trimming removed 5 bases at V and 9 bases at J, with 15 bases between. CDR1 is SGHRS, CDR2 YFSETQ, per germline.

J is TRBJ2-3 and V is TRBV7-8; D unresolved. CDR1 and CDR2 (germline): SGHVS, FQNEAQ. This CDR3 is built from 14 residues. V was clipped by 7 bases and J by 1 base, with 12 bases between them. CDR3 in DNA: TGTGCCAGCAACGTCGGGCAGGGCACAGATACGCAGTATTTT. It specifies CASNVGQGTDTQYF.

In its sample, this clonotype was seen a few times. The V and J genes are TRBV20-1 and TRBJ2-2, with TRBD2 identical over 12 bases. The V gene end was trimmed by 0 bases and the J gene end by 6 bases; junction bases not matched to a gene: 14. CDR1 and CDR2 (germline): DFQATT, SNEGSKA (reference sequence). The CDR3 extends over 19 amino acids. CDR3 sequence (DNA): TGCAGTGCTAGAGATCGGCAAGGGCTAGCGGGAGGGTATGCCGGGGAGCTGTTTTTT. It yields the protein CSARDRQGLAGGYAGELFF.

This clonotype was seen ten or more times. The junction departs from germline at one end; a sequencing error may be responsible. V is TRBV25-1 and J is TRBJ1-1, with no clear D. The CDR3 is made up of 13 amino acids. The germline V gene encodes CDR1 MGHDK and CDR2 SYGVNS. Here the CDR3 reads CASSAQVNTEAFF. The CDR3 coding sequence is TGTGCCAGCAGTGCGCAGGTGAATACTGAAGCTTTCTTT.

The chain carries TRBV7-2 and TRBJ2-3, with D hard to call. The germline CDR1 and CDR2 sequences are SGHTA and FQGNSA. With 1 base removed from V and 0 bases from J, the gap between germline ends came to 8 bases. This CDR3 comprises 15 residues. CDR3 region: CASSLVLVSTDTQYF. For the CDR3, the DNA is TGTGCCAGCAGCTTAGTGCTGGTTAGCACAGATACGCAGTATTTT. The full variable domain, rest sourced from reference TRBV7-2 and TRBJ2-3, is GAGVSQSPSNKVTEKGKDVELRCDPISGHTALYWYRQSLGQGLEFLIYFQGNSAPDKSGLPSDRFSAERTGGSVSTLTIQRTQQEDSAVYLCASSLVLVSTDTQYFGPGTRLTVL.